This T cell receptor (beta chain) appears in the sequencing data of a study of brain metastases from non-small cell lung cancer. J gave up 8 bases and V 3 bases, and 12 bases lay outside the gene matches. CDR3 length: 15 residues. Germline assignment: CDR1 KGHSH and CDR2 LQKENI. Turning to this clone: Its antigen is unidentified.

Study findings and constraints: Brain metastases had lower T-cell infiltration than primary tumors. Brain metastases shared most TCR repertoire with primaries, with sparse T cells.

Sequencing used immunoSEQ multiplex PCR; TCRdb keeps in-frame clones, though not all of them. The repertoire holds approximately 5,000 clones, with roughly 85% as singletons. The chain recombines TRBV18 with TRBJ1-2; TRBD1 agrees at 7 bases. The sequence derives from a donor aged 40 or over with non-small cell lung cancer. Sequencing used primary lung tumor tissue. CDR3 loop: CASSPDGNRGRGYTF. CDR3 in DNA: TGTGCCAGCTCACCGGACGGGAACAGGGGTCGCGGCTACACCTTC.